This TCR beta chain is from a study of T cells in Graves' hyperthyroidism and ophthalmopathy. To note about this clonotype: Its antigen is not known.

Amplification targeted TCR beta CDR3 regions from RNA transcripts. HTBI primers were employed in a first-round RT-PCR of the TCR CDR3. Each CDR3 protein gets one entry after TCRdb re-called the multiplex PCR reads with MiXCR. Here the sample spans roughly 290,000 distinct CDR3 sequences, about a sixth being singletons. Researchers barred patients who had uncontrolled infection, other autoimmune disease, pregnancy or lactation. Diagnoses rested on clinical symptoms, serum thyroxine and TRAb, thyroid ultrasound and orbital computed tomography. The PBMCs had their origin in less than 13 ml of fresh peripheral blood. This CDR3 is 16 amino acids long. In germline, CDR1 is DFQATT, CDR2 SNEGSKA (reference sequence). Trimming took 6 bases from V and 5 from J, leaving 22 bases between them. Findings of the study overall: Ophthalmopathy was separated from stable hyperthyroidism by a 13 V-J model.

Sequencing was carried out using blood. The sequence was collected from a woman between 55 and 75 years old with Graves' ophthalmopathy. The chain joins TRBV20-1 to TRBJ1-4; no clear D gene. In DNA form, the CDR3 reads TGCAGTGCCAGATCGACACGACGGGCCTCAAATGAAAAACTGTTTTTT. The encoded protein is CSARSTRRASNEKLFF.